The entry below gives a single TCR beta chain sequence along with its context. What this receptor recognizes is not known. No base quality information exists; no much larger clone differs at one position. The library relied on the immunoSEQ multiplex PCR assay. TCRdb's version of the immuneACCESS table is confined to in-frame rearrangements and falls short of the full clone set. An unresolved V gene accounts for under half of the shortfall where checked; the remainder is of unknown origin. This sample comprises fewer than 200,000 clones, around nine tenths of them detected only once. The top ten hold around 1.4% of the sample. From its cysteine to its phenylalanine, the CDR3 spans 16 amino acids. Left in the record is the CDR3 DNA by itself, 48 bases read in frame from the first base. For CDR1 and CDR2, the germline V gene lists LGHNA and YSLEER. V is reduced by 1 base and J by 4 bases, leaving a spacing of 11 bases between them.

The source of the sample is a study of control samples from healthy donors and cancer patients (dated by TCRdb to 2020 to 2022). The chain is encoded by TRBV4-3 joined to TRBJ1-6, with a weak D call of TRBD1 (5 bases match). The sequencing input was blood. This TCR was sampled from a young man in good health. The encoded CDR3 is CASSQARDGYNSPLHF. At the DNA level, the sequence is TGCGCCAGCAGCCAAGCCCGGGACGGATATAATTCACCCCTCCACTTT.